The 25 T cell receptor beta chains presented below share a single source sample, sequenced in a study of blood T cell repertoires in COVID-19. Only in-frame clones appear in the TCRdb table, and some are missing; sequencing was by immunoSEQ multiplex PCR. Altogether fewer than 250,000 clones are present, 70% to 90% being singletons, with the ten largest covering approximately 5.6%. Sequencing input: peripheral blood. The receptor set was obtained from a woman aged 40 to 50 who had recovered from COVID-19.

The chain has TRBV18 and TRBJ1-1; no reliable D call. The CDR3 has 13 residues. Germline V CDR1 and CDR2: KGHSH, LQKENI. Trimming stripped 0 bases from V and 1 base from J, with 3 bases between. CDR3 nucleotide sequence: TGTGCCAGCTCACCACCGAGGAACACTGAAGCTTTCTTT. It yields the protein CASSPPRNTEAFF. The entire variable domain, with the rest obtained from reference TRBV18 and TRBJ1-1, is as follows: NAGVMQNPRHLVRRRGQEARLRCSPMKGHSHVYWYRQLPEEGLKFMVYLQKENIIDESGMPKERFSAEFPKEGPSILRIQQVVRGDSAAYFCASSPPRNTEAFFGQGTRLTVV.

This clone was counted a few times. In DNA form, the CDR3 reads TGTGCCAGCAGCCAAGATAGGGGGACAGTAGAGACCCAGTACTTC. Translating it yields CASSQDRGTVETQYF. The chain uses TRBV4-2 and TRBJ2-5, with 7 nucleotides matching TRBD1. CDR3 length equals 15 residues. V trimming: 0 bases; J trimming: 4 bases; junction bases outside the gene matches: 5. In germline, CDR1 is LGHNA, CDR2 YNFKEQ.

The rearrangement uses TRBV5-4 and TRBJ2-3; TRBD1 matches at 9 bases. The CDR3 spans 17 residues. The germline V gene has CDR1 SGHNT and CDR2 YYREEE (reference sequence). J gave up 0 bases and V 4 bases, and 9 bases lay outside the gene matches. This CDR3 reads CASSPGRQGDSTDTQYF. CDR3 DNA: TGTGCCAGCAGCCCAGGGAGACAGGGGGATAGCACAGATACGCAGTATTTT.

This clone turned up a few times. V is TRBV7-9 and J is TRBJ1-5, with TRBD1 identical over 8 bases. CDR1 and CDR2 from the germline V gene are SEHNR and FQNEAQ (reference sequence). The CDR3 totals 15 residues. The trim removed 5 bases at V and 2 bases at J, leaving 5 bases unmatched. The DNA of the CDR3 is TGTGCCAGCAGCCGGGAGACAGGGGGCAATCAGCCCCAGCATTTT. Its protein is CASSRETGGNQPQHF.

This rearrangement joins TRBV18 to TRBJ2-7; D possibly corresponds to TRBD1 (6 bases). The V and J ends lost 1 base and 8 bases respectively, with 15 bases between them. The CDR3 length is 14 residues. Germline values: CDR1 KGHSH, CDR2 LQKENI. CDR3 sequence: CASSPQGAGEKQYF. CDR3 sequence (DNA): TGTGCCAGCTCACCACAAGGGGCAGGGGAGAAGCAGTACTTC.

This chain uses TRBV19 with TRBJ2-2, with a weak D call TRBD1 (6 bases). This CDR3 region has 15 residues. Trimming took off 6 bases at V and 0 bases at J, with 11 bases between the two ends. Germline CDR1 is LNHDA and CDR2 is SQIVND (reference sequence). CDR3 in DNA: TGTGCCAGTAGACGGACAGTTTCGAACACCGGGGAGCTGTTTTTT. As protein: CASRRTVSNTGELFF. The whole variable domain, remainder taken from reference TRBV19 and TRBJ2-2, is DGGITQSPKYLFRKEGQNVTLSCEQNLNHDAMYWYRQDPGQGLRLIYYSQIVNDFQKGDIAEGYSVSREKKESFPLTVTSAQKNPTAFYLCASRRTVSNTGELFFGEGSRLTVL.

The chain uses TRBV7-6 and TRBJ1-5; TRBD1 is a possible D gene (6 bases). CDR3 size: 17 residues. Trimming removed 4 bases from V and 4 bases from J, with 20 bases in between. Germline values: CDR1 SGHVS, CDR2 FNYEAQ. The CDR3 region is CASSSDLNRVGNQPQHF. CDR3 coding DNA: TGTGCCAGCAGCTCCGACTTGAACAGGGTAGGGAATCAGCCCCAGCATTTT.

J is TRBJ1-5 and V is TRBV7-2; unclear D gene. V gave up 0 bases and J gave up 3 bases, with 12 bases separating them. Germline V gene sequence: CDR1 SGHTA, CDR2 FQGNSA. CDR3 length equals 16 residues. In nucleotides, the CDR3 is TGTGCCAGCAGCTTAGCCACGGGGTCACCCAATCAGCCCCAGCATTTT. It is translated as CASSLATGSPNQPQHF.

The chain links TRBV20-1 to TRBJ2-4, with D possibly TRBD1 on 6 matching bases. This CDR3 contains 11 residues. In germline, CDR1 is DFQATT, CDR2 SNEGSKA (reference sequence). V lost 7 bases to trimming and J lost 8 bases, with 12 bases between them. CDR3: CSVTGPYIQYF. CDR3 DNA: TGCAGTGTGACAGGTCCATACATTCAGTACTTC.

V and J are TRBV3-1 (or the pseudogene TRBV3-2) and TRBJ2-1, with D uncertain. The CDR3 sequence is 14 residues long. The germline V gene has CDR1 LGHDT and CDR2 YNNKEL (reference sequence). V lost 3 bases to trimming and J lost 0 bases, with 6 bases between them. The CDR3 bases are TGTGCCAGCAGCCAGGCAAGCTCCTACAATGAGCAGTTCTTC. Its translation: CASSQASSYNEQFF.

The chain uses TRBV28 and TRBJ2-2, with D tentatively TRBD2 (7 bases). Germline V CDR1 and CDR2: MDHEN, SYDVKM. V lost 5 bases to trimming and J lost 4 bases, with 20 bases between them. This CDR3 spans 17 amino acids. As DNA, the CDR3 is TGTGCCAGCAGTCCGCAATGGGGGGGCCTAATCACCGGGGAGCTGTTTTTT. Protein sequence: CASSPQWGGLITGELFF.

The count of this clone is one. The V gene is TRBV7-2, the J gene TRBJ2-7, with 9 bases lining up with TRBD1. V shed 3 bases, J shed 3 bases, and the junction held 0 bases outside the gene matches. The CDR3 sequence is 13 residues long. Germline V CDR1 and CDR2: SGHTA, FQGNSA. CDR3 region: CASSLTGGYEQYF. CDR3 nucleotides: TGTGCCAGCAGCTTGACAGGGGGCTACGAGCAGTACTTC.

This chain links TRBV6-2 or TRBV6-3 with TRBJ1-4, with TRBD1 matching 9 bases. V was clipped by 0 bases and J by 5 bases; unmatched bases: 1. CDR1 and CDR2 (germline): MNHEY, SVGEGT. The CDR3 sequence is 15 residues long. The CDR3 loop is CASSYSGTGNEKLFF. Here the CDR3 DNA reads TGTGCCAGCAGTTACTCCGGGACAGGGAATGAAAAACTGTTTTTT.

The chain has TRBV29-1 and TRBJ1-6; D is uncertain. Germline loops: CDR1 SQVTM, CDR2 ANQGSEA. The CDR3 runs 14 residues. The V end lost 5 bases, the J end lost 2 bases, and 10 bases lay between the germline ends. CDR3 nucleotides: TGCAGCGTTTCGTCGGGGACCTATAATTCACCCCTCCACTTT. The encoded protein is CSVSSGTYNSPLHF.

The chain links TRBV6-2 or TRBV6-3 to TRBJ2-1, with TRBD1 matching over 8 bases. CDR1 and CDR2 (germline): MNHEY, SVGEGT. V shed 5 bases and J 10 bases; nucleotides not matched to a gene: 19. The CDR3 has 17 residues. CDR3 nucleotides: TGTGCCAGCAGTCCGGACCCCGGGACAGGTTACCCGGCAGAGCAGTTCTTC. The encoded protein is CASSPDPGTGYPAEQFF.

The V and J genes are TRBV29-1 and TRBJ1-2; D perhaps matches TRBD1 (5 bases). Germline CDR1 is SQVTM and CDR2 is ANQGSEA. CDR3 length equals 13 residues. Deletions cut 5 bases from V and 3 bases from J, with 13 bases between. CDR3 in amino acids: CSVPGRRDYGYTF. CDR3 in DNA: TGCAGCGTTCCGGGTCGCAGGGACTATGGCTACACCTTC.

The CDR3 nucleotides are TGTGCCAGCAGCCACGTTCTAGCGAACACCGGGGAGCTGTTTTTT. It is translated as CASSHVLANTGELFF. This chain joins TRBV3-1 (or the pseudogene TRBV3-2) and TRBJ2-2; D not certain. Germline values: CDR1 LGHDT, CDR2 YNNKEL (reference sequence). The CDR3 is 15 amino acids. V was shortened by 3 bases and J by 0 bases, with 8 bases between the two germline ends.

This chain connects TRBV6-6 to TRBJ2-3; TRBD2 matches at 7 bases. The CDR3 is 15 amino acids. Per the germline V gene, CDR1 is MNHNY and CDR2 is SVGAGI (reference sequence). V lost 1 base, J lost 2 bases, and 3 bases stayed unmatched. This CDR3 reads CASSYYGTTTDTQYF. For the CDR3, the DNA is TGTGCCAGCAGTTACTACGGGACTACCACAGATACGCAGTATTTT.

The chain recombines TRBV20-1 with TRBJ2-3, with 7 positions matching TRBD1. The CDR3 loop spans 11 amino acids. The V gene's germline CDR1 is DFQATT and CDR2 SNEGSKA (reference sequence). Unmatched junction bases numbered 5, after V lost 1 base and J lost 13 bases. CDR3 protein: CSARGQGYEYF. The CDR3 DNA is TGCAGTGCTAGAGGACAGGGTTATGAGTATTTT.

In this sample, this clone turned up once. The V gene is TRBV19, the J gene TRBJ2-1; 10 bases align to TRBD2. The CDR3 runs 17 residues. Unmatched junction bases numbered 8, after V lost 5 bases and J lost 1 base. CDR1 and CDR2 (germline): LNHDA, SQIVND (reference sequence). The CDR3 is CASSSDGLAASYNEQFF. In DNA form, the CDR3 reads TGTGCCAGTAGTTCCGATGGACTAGCGGCGTCCTACAATGAGCAGTTCTTC.

CDR3 bases: TGTGCCAGCACCGGCGGGAGCACAGATACGCAGTATTTT. Amino acid sequence: CASTGGSTDTQYF. V usage is TRBV6-5 and J usage is TRBJ2-3; D is possibly TRBD2 (5 bases). The CDR3 loop spans 13 amino acids. The germline gives CDR1 MNHEY, CDR2 SVGAGI. Between the trimmed V and J ends, which lost 7 bases and 0 bases, there was a span of 8 bases.

The chain is built from TRBV19 and TRBJ2-1, with 13 bases aligning to TRBD2. V was clipped by 4 bases and J by 9 bases; unmatched bases: 12. CDR1 and CDR2 from the germline V gene are LNHDA and SQIVND (reference sequence). The CDR3 length is 17 residues. CDR3 in amino acids: CASSTNPGTSGTAEQFF. The CDR3 DNA reads TGTGCCAGTAGTACCAACCCCGGGACTAGCGGGACGGCTGAGCAGTTCTTC.

The CDR3, as DNA: TGTGCCAGCAGTTACTCGAATAGCTATGGCTACACCTTC. As protein: CASSYSNSYGYTF. The J gene is TRBJ1-2, the V gene TRBV6-5; D gene unclear. Looked up from germline, CDR1 is MNHEY and CDR2 is SVGAGI. The length of the CDR3 is 13 residues. V was clipped by 0 bases and J by 4 bases, with 6 bases between them.

This clone was seen only once. The genes are TRBV11-1 and TRBJ2-7; TRBD2 matches 9 bases. V lost 6 bases, J lost 3 bases, and 12 bases stayed unmatched. The CDR3 sequence is 16 residues long. Germline V gene lookup returns CDR1 SGHAT and CDR2 FQDESV (reference sequence). In nucleotides, the CDR3 is TGTGCCAGCAGTTCGCTTCGACTAGCGGAGCACTACGAGCAGTACTTC. This sequence encodes CASSSLRLAEHYEQYF.

The rearrangement joins TRBV24-1 to TRBJ2-5; D perhaps matches TRBD2 (5 bases). Germline values: CDR1 KGHDR, CDR2 SFDVKD. V dropped 5 bases and J dropped 7 bases, with 13 bases sitting between them. The CDR3 sequence is 13 residues long. The CDR3 coding sequence is TGTGCCACCAGTGTGGGGTCCGGAGGGACCCAGTACTTC. Amino acid sequence: CATSVGSGGTQYF.